The T cell receptor beta chain under discussion was sequenced for a study of post-analysis software for immune sequencing data. This clonotype appeared a few times. Antigen specificity is unknown. Trimming pared 6 bases from V and 1 base from J, leaving 4 bases between. CDR3 size: 12 residues. Germline CDR1 DFQATT, CDR2 SNEGSKA (reference sequence). Findings of the study overall: Compared against controls, patients with multiple sclerosis displayed significantly lower normalized Chao1 diversity. TRBV segments more frequent in patients than in controls numbered five and included TRBV5-6, TRBV5-1 and TRBV20-1.

Presence of unique molecular identifiers characterized the TCR beta cDNA libraries. TCRdb re-derived calls from the PCR reads in MiXCR, one entry per CDR3 protein. The table lists roughly 800,000 distinct CDR3 sequences, 30% of them singletons. V usage is TRBV20-1 and J usage is TRBJ1-6; no reliable D call. The sequenced sample consisted of blood. The clonotype was recovered from a girl aged 5-17 years with multiple sclerosis. The CDR3, as DNA: TGCAGTGCGAATTCCTATAATTCACCCCTCCACTTT. Translated, it gives CSANSYNSPLHF.